This TCR beta chain was obtained from a study of human T cells and chemical hapten exposure. Study-wide findings and caveats: Clustering by CDR3 similarity yielded significantly more large clusters from expanded TCRs than controls. Alopecia in the donors means their immune response may deviate from healthy people's. The number of TCRs above 1 in 1000 frequency did not change after DPC sensitization.

This clonotype turned up a few times. Its antigen is not known. The germline gives CDR1 ENHRY, CDR2 SYGVKD. The length of the CDR3 is 12 residues. V lost 6 bases to trimming and J lost 7 bases, with 10 bases between them. The time point denotes: pre-sensitization, week 0. As for treatment: therapeutic diphenylcyclopropenone sensitization with weekly scalp DPC. MiXCR, run by TCRdb on the RACE reads, gives a single entry per CDR3 protein. The table lists more than 250,000 distinct CDR3 sequences, 8.6% of them singletons, with roughly 2.5% in the top ten. The chain recombines TRBV10-3 with TRBJ2-1; D may be TRBD2 (5 bases). This receptor was taken from a woman aged 35 to 49 with alopecia areata. Some clones in this sample may be carry-over from other donors' samples. Sequencing used whole blood, obtained in connection with sensitization to the hapten diphenylcyclopropenone (DPC). The CDR3 sequence: CAIRAGSNEQFF. The CDR3 nucleotides read TGTGCCATCAGGGCGGGCTCGAATGAGCAGTTCTTC.